This T cell receptor (beta chain) was profiled in a study of human T cells and chemical hapten exposure. Study at large: 2% DPC applied to a 2 cm by 2 cm arm area sensitized donors.

The germline gives CDR1 MNHEY, CDR2 SVGEGT. The CDR3 is 13 amino acids. Deletions cut 6 bases from V and 12 bases from J, with 18 bases between. This clonotype was counted between two and nine times. Specified time point: patch test 3, about 24 weeks after DPC sensitization. The sample's treatment: therapeutic diphenylcyclopropenone sensitization with weekly scalp DPC. From whole blood left unfractionated, total RNA was extracted. TCRdb re-called the RACE reads with MiXCR, one entry per CDR3 protein. The sample has over 35,000 distinct CDR3 sequences, 10% to 15% seen once. The specimen comprised whole blood, sampled in connection with sensitization to the hapten diphenylcyclopropenone (DPC). The chain combines TRBV6-2 or TRBV6-3 with TRBJ2-1; D possibly corresponds to TRBD1 (6 bases). The source of this sequence is a woman aged 40 to 55 with alopecia areata. Some clones in this sample may be carry-over from other donors' samples. The CDR3 DNA reads as TGTGCCAGCAGCAGAACCCAACTAGGGGGGCAGTTCTTC. Its protein is CASSRTQLGGQFF.